The 13 T cell receptor beta chains below were found in one sample sequenced in a study of blood T cells in healthy people across ages. It was with a sample-barcoded 5' primer and a J-beta primer mix that a second PCR of roughly 7 to 12 cycles was run. TCRdb re-called the 5' RACE reads through MiXCR, storing one row per CDR3 protein. The data show around 1,600,000 distinct CDR3 sequences, approximately 39% seen once. The sample taken for sequencing was blood. Every receptor here comes from a young woman in good health.

This sequence joins TRBV25-1 and TRBJ2-6; D is unresolved. Germline-derived CDR1 and CDR2 are MGHDK and SYGVNS. V lost 0 bases and J lost 3, with 3 bases in between. This CDR3 spans 14 amino acids. As DNA, the CDR3 is TGTGCCAGCAGTGAATATCATGGGGCCAACGTCCTGACTTTC. This encodes CASSEYHGANVLTF.

This chain links TRBV7-2 with TRBJ2-5, with 14 bases that match TRBD2. CDR1 is SGHTA, CDR2 FQGNSA, per germline. This CDR3 is built from 16 residues. V shed 5 bases, J shed 5 bases, and the junction held 7 bases outside the gene matches. CDR3 nucleotides: TGTGCCAGCAGCACCGGACTAGCGGGGGGTTTGGAGACCCAGTACTTC. Translation: CASSTGLAGGLETQYF.

The chain links TRBV20-1 to TRBJ2-7, with 8 bases identical to TRBD1. CDR3 size: 15 residues. Germline CDR1 reads DFQATT; CDR2 reads SNEGSKA (reference sequence). With 3 bases clipped from V and 0 bases from J, the junction kept 7 bases outside the gene matches. CDR3 amino acids: CSASLRGPSSYEQYF. The CDR3, as DNA: TGCAGTGCTAGCCTCAGGGGGCCGAGCTCCTACGAGCAGTACTTC.

The chain has TRBV20-1 and TRBJ2-2; possibly TRBD2 for D (6 bases). This CDR3 spans 15 amino acids. The germline V gene has CDR1 DFQATT and CDR2 SNEGSKA (reference sequence). Trimming removed 6 bases at V and 2 bases at J, with 16 bases between. DNA for the CDR3: TGCAGTGCCGAATTAACTAGCTCAAACACCGGGGAGCTGTTTTTT. Translating it yields CSAELTSSNTGELFF.

The chain carries TRBV6-2 or TRBV6-3 and TRBJ1-1, with a weak D call TRBD1 (5 bases). Germline V gene data show CDR1 as MNHEY and CDR2 as SVGEGT. This CDR3 comprises 15 residues. With 3 bases removed from V and 5 bases from J, the gap between germline ends came to 16 bases. The CDR3: CASSYLAGRGTEAFF. The CDR3 bases are TGTGCCAGCAGTTATCTGGCGGGGAGGGGTACTGAAGCTTTCTTT.

CDR3 protein: CASSPFSGQGKTQFF. DNA for the CDR3: TGTGCCAGCAGCCCCTTTTCCGGACAGGGCAAGACCCAGTTCTTC. The genes are TRBV7-8 and TRBJ2-1, with 8 bases identical to TRBD1. The CDR3 is 15 amino acids. Trimming cost V 5 bases and J 13 bases; bases outside gene matches: 16. Germline loops: CDR1 SGHVS, CDR2 FQNEAQ. Drawing the rest from reference TRBV7-8 and TRBJ2-1, the complete variable domain is GAGVSQSPRYKVAKRGQDVALRCDPISGHVSLFWYQQALGQGPEFLTYFQNEAQLDKSGLPSDRFFAERPEGSVSTLKIQRTQQEDSAVYLCASSPFSGQGKTQFFGPGTRLTVL.

This clonotype was seen only a few times. The chain uses TRBV7-9 and TRBJ2-3; TRBD2 matches 7 bases. Trimming at V came to 4 bases and at J to 4 bases, leaving 5 bases not matched to a gene. Germline lookup yields CDR1 SEHNR and CDR2 FQNEAQ (reference sequence). This CDR3 is built from 14 residues. CDR3 in DNA: TGTGCCAGCAGCTCAGCGGGGTACCCAGATACGCAGTATTTT. As protein: CASSSAGYPDTQYF.

A few counts support this clonotype. CDR3 amino acids: CSAQGTSIMNTEAFF. The CDR3 coding sequence is TGCAGCGCGCAGGGGACCAGCATCATGAACACTGAAGCTTTCTTT. J is TRBJ1-1 and V is TRBV29-1, with D possibly matching TRBD1 (6 bases). The CDR3 loop spans 15 amino acids. From germline, CDR1 is SQVTM and CDR2 ANQGSEA. Trimming pared 7 bases from V and 0 bases from J, leaving 18 bases between.

The rearrangement uses TRBV9 and TRBJ2-1; unclear D gene. This CDR3 contains 14 residues. Germline CDR1 SGDLS, CDR2 YYNGEE. The germline V and J ends were trimmed by 0 bases and 8 bases, with 12 bases remaining between them. CDR3 in amino acids: CASSVGLEPHEQFF. CDR3 DNA: TGTGCCAGCAGCGTAGGGCTAGAACCCCATGAGCAGTTCTTC.

Only a few counts were recorded for this clonotype. This sequence joins TRBV12-5 and TRBJ1-1; tentatively, D is TRBD1 (5 bases). The V gene lost 5 bases and the J gene lost 1 base, with 11 bases spanning the gap. The CDR3 length is 14 residues. The germline gives CDR1 LGHNT, CDR2 FRNRAP. The CDR3 DNA reads as TGTGCTAGTGGTACCGACAGCCCGAACACTGAAGCTTTCTTT. Encoded protein: CASGTDSPNTEAFF.

In its sample, this clonotype was seen a few times. The rearrangement joins TRBV7-2 to TRBJ2-3; 9 bases fit TRBD2. The germline V gene has CDR1 SGHTA and CDR2 FQGNSA. J gave up 8 bases and V 4 bases, and 10 bases lay outside the gene matches. The CDR3 loop spans 15 amino acids. Here the CDR3 DNA reads TGTGCCAGCAGCTATAGCGGGAGCACCGGTCGTACGCAGTATTTT. As protein: CASSYSGSTGRTQYF.

This sequence joins TRBV7-2 and TRBJ2-5, with 7 bases aligning to TRBD1. Germline V lookup: CDR1 SGHTA, CDR2 FQGNSA. This CDR3 is built from 16 residues. With V trimmed by 6 bases and J by 5 bases, 15 bases remained unmatched. The CDR3 sequence: CASRGFPQGSGETQYF. DNA for the CDR3: TGTGCCAGCAGAGGATTCCCACAGGGGTCGGGGGAGACCCAGTACTTC.

The chain uses TRBV28 and TRBJ1-4; D ambiguous. This CDR3 comprises 12 residues. V was cut by 3 bases and J by 8 bases, with 7 bases left in between. Per germline, CDR1 MDHEN and CDR2 SYDVKM. DNA of the CDR3: TGTGCCAGCAGTTTTCTTTTCGAAAAACTGTTTTTT. It yields the protein CASSFLFEKLFF. Combining the CDR3 with reference TRBV28 and TRBJ1-4 gives the whole variable domain DVKVTQSSRYLVKRTGEKVFLECVQDMDHENMFWYRQDPGLGLRLIYFSYDVKMKEKGDIPEGYSVSREKKERFSLILESASTNQTSMYLCASSFLFEKLFFGSGTQLSVL.